This T cell receptor (delta chain) was identified during a study of γδ T cells in repeated Plasmodium falciparum infection. TRG and TRD sequences were obtained from every sorted gammadelta sample. TCRdb re-analyzed the multiplex PCR reads via CATT. Among 90,000 to 95,000 delta-chain clones listed, approximately 0.96% were seen once. As for this clone: TCRdb assigns this DNA the protein of a much larger clone, which departs from its translation at residue 8; this likely reflects a read error, and the protein shown comes from translating the DNA.

Sequences were obtained from gamma-delta T cells from blood. The source is a pool of human donors (malaria-infected and uninfected, not separated).

Here the CDR3 reads CACDTVLWSGETDRSSWDTRQMFF. DNA for the CDR3: TGTGCCTGTGACACCGTCCTATGGTCGGGAGAAACAGATAGAAGCTCCTGGGACACCCGACAGATGTTTTTC. The rearrangement links TRDV2 to TRDJ3, with D tentatively TRDD2 (5 bases). TCRdb records no J gene; here it was assigned by comparing the DNA to germline. The CDR3 is made up of 24 amino acids. The germline V gene encodes CDR1 GEAIGNYY and CDR2 EKD. The V end was cut by 0 bases, the J end by 0 bases, with 29 bases between.